The sequence of this T cell receptor beta chain was determined in a study of blood T cell repertoires in COVID-19. The length of the CDR3 is 17 residues. V trimming: 5 bases; J trimming: 4 bases; junction bases outside the gene matches: 11. Germline V gene sequence: CDR1 LNHDA, CDR2 SQIVND (reference sequence). The protocol was immunoSEQ multiplex PCR, while the TCRdb copy is restricted to in-frame clones and leaves out a portion. The data contain roughly 310,000 clones, more than 75% of them singletons. This sequence originates from a man in his 60s who had recovered from COVID-19. V is TRBV19 and J is TRBJ2-7; 13 bases fit TRBD2. Sequenced input: PBMCs or T cells enriched from blood (not recorded which). CDR3 sequence (DNA): TGTGCCAGTAGTGCCCTAACAGGGACTAGCGGGATTTACGAGCAGTACTTC. Residues: CASSALTGTSGIYEQYF.